This T cell receptor (beta chain) comes out of a study of T-cell reconstitution after alpha-beta-depleted transplantation in children. Preparation of the TCRbeta library was carried out with unique molecular identifiers. TCRdb processed the PCR reads anew with MiXCR; each CDR3 protein has one entry. This repertoire shows about 4,900 distinct CDR3 sequences, under 30% found once; its top ten account for around a third. This clonotype was observed many times. Its target is not known. V was pared by 6 bases and J by 4 bases, with 11 bases between. The CDR3 extends over 14 amino acids. Germline assignment: CDR1 KGHDR and CDR2 SFDVKD. Findings of the study overall: Some patients' high day-60 TCRbeta diversity was attributed to recipient cells surviving conditioning. Where alpha-beta T cells came from about two months after transplant was reportedly several hundred expanded graft clones. Diversity and T-cell counts at one year after transplant derived mostly from new T cells.

The material was PBMCs, mostly from graft donor cells, obtained 60 days after TCRalphabeta/CD19-depleted stem cell transplant. The genes are TRBV24-1 and TRBJ2-2; D might be TRBD1 or TRBD2, each matching 6 bases. The sequence was collected from a male patient between 2 and 15 years old who had a stem cell transplant for acute lymphoblastic leukemia, so the T cells may come from the graft donor. The CDR3 reads CATSRGGPTGELFF. The CDR3 bases are TGTGCCACCAGTCGAGGGGGGCCCACCGGGGAGCTGTTTTTT.